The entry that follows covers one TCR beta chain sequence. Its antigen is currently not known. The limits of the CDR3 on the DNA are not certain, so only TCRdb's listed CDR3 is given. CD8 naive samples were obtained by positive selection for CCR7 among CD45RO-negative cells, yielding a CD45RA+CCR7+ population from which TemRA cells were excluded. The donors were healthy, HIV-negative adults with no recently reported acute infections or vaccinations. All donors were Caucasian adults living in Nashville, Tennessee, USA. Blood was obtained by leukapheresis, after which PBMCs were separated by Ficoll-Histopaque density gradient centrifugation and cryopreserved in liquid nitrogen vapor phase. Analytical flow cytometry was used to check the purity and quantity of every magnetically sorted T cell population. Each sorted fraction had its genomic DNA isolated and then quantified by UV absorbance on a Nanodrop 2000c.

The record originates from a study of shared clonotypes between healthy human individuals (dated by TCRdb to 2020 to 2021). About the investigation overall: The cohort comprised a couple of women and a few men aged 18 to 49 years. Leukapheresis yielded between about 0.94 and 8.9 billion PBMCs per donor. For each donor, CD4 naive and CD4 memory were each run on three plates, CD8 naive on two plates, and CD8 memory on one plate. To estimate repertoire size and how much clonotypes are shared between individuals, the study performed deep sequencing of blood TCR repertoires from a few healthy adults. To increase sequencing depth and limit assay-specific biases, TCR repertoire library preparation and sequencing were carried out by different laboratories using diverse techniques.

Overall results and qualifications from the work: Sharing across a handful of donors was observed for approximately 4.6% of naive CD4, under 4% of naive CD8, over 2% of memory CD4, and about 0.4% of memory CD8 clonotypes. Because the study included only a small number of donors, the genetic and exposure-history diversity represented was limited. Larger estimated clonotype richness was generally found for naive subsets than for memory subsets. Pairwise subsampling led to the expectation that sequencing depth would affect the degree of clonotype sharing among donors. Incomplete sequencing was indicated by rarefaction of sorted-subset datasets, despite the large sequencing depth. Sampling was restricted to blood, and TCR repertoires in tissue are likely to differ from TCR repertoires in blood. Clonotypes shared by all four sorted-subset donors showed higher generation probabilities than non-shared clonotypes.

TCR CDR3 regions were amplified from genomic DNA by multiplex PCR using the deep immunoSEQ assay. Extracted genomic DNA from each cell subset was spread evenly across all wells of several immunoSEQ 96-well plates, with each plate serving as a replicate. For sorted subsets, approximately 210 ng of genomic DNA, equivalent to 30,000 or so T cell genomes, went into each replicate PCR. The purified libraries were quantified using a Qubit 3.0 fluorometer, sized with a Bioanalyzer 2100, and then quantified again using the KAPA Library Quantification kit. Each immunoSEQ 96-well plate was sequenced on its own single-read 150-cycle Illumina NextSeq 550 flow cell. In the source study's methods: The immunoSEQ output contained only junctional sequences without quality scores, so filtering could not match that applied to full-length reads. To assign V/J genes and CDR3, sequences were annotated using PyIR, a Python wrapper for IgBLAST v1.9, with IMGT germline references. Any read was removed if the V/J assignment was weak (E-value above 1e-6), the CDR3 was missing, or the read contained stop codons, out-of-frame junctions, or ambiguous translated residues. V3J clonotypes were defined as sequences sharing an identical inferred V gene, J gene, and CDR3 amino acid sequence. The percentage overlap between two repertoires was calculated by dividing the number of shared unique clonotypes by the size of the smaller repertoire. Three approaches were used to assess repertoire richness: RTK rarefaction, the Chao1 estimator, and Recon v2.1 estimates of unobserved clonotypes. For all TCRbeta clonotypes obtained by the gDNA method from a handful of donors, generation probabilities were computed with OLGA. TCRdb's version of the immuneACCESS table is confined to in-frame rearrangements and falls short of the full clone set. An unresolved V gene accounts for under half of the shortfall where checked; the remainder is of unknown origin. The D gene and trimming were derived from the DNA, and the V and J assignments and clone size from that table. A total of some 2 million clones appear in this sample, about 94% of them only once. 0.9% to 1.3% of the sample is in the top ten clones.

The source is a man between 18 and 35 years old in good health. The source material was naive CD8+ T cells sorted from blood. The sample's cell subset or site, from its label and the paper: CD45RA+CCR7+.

The CDR3 region: CASSLNLDKAYEQYF. This chain is built from TRBV11-2 and TRBJ2-7; the table's D gene call, TRBD1, was not cross checked with the DNA. Inclusive of the bounding cysteine and phenylalanine, the CDR3 is 15 residues long. The germline V gene gives CDR1 as SGHAT and CDR2 as FQNNGV.